This T cell receptor (beta chain) originates from a study of cytomegalovirus exposure and HLA in healthy donors. Study observations and caveats: Later on, analysis showed that most CMV-associated TCR beta chains appeared to be HLA-restricted. Generally TCR sequences proved uncommon, though certain public TCRs appeared in numerous donors. Later analysis found that TCR beta chains associated with HLA were more clonally expanded than other, equally common chains. The authors judged a highly shared variant cluster likely a sequencing artifact.

The study ran its PCR with 60 Vbeta and 13 Jbeta primers. The data were produced by immunoSEQ multiplex PCR, yet TCRdb's version contains in-frame clones alone and is incomplete. The repertoire holds a few hundred thousand clones, with 60% to 80% as singletons. With V trimmed by 7 bases and J by 9 bases, 15 bases remained unmatched. Germline V gene sequence: CDR1 MNHEY, CDR2 SMNVEV (reference sequence). The CDR3 loop spans 15 amino acids. Note on this clone: Its antigen is unidentified.

Sequencing input: PBMCs. The origin of this receptor is a man younger than 35 in good health and CMV-seronegative. The V and J genes are TRBV27 and TRBJ2-1, with 7 bases matching TRBD2. This CDR3 reads CASTVGGSKEAEQFF. In DNA form, the CDR3 reads TGTGCCAGCACAGTGGGCGGGAGTAAGGAGGCTGAGCAGTTCTTC.